Included here is one TCR beta chain sequence, with context. The protocol was immunoSEQ multiplex PCR, while the TCRdb copy is restricted to in-frame clones and leaves out a portion. In the table there are some 130,000 clones, about nine tenths of which are singletons. The data belong to a study of control samples from healthy donors and cancer patients. V lost 4 bases and J lost 8, with 8 bases in between. From germline, CDR1 is SGHAT and CDR2 FQNNGV. The CDR3 runs 12 residues. This sequence was found in a man aged 18 to 35 in good health. Sequenced sample: blood. The genes are TRBV11-2 and TRBJ2-2; D is perhaps TRBD1 (6 bases). The CDR3 here is CASSWGQGELFF. The CDR3 DNA reads as TGTGCCAGCAGCTGGGGGCAGGGGGAGCTGTTTTTT. The full variable domain, with the rest looked up from reference TRBV11-2 and TRBJ2-2, is EAGVAQSPRYKIIEKRQSVAFWCNPISGHATLYWYQQILGQGPKLLIQFQNNGVVDDSQLPKDRFSAERLKGVDSTLKIQPAKLEDSAVYLCASSWGQGELFFGEGSRLTVL.